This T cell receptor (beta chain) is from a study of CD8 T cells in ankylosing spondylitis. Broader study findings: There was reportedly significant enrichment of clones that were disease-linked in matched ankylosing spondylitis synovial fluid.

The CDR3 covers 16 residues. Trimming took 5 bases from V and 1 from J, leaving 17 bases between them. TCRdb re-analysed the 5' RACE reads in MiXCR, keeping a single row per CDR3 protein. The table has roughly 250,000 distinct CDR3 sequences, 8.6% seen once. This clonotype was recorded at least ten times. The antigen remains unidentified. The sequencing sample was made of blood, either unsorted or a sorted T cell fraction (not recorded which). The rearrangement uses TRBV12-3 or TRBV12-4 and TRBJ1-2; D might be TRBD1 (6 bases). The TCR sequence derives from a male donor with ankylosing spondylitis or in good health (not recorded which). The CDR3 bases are TGTGCCAGCAGTGTAGACAGGCAGAATATTAACTATGGCTACACCTTC. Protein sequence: CASSVDRQNINYGYTF.